Listed below are T cell receptor beta chains from one sample, sequenced in a study of human T cells and chemical hapten exposure. One entry per CDR3 protein, called by TCRdb with MiXCR from the RACE reads. Of roughly 380,000 distinct CDR3 sequences listed, 4% to 6% are singletons. The input for sequencing was whole blood, taken in connection with sensitization to the hapten diphenylcyclopropenone (DPC). The receptors were gathered from a woman aged 45-60 years with alopecia areata. Some clones in this sample may be carry-over from other donors' samples. The CDR3 runs from the conserved cysteine through the conserved F or W. Fields, in order: J gene, D gene, V gene, clone size, CDR3 DNA, CDR3 protein. D genes are given only for firm matches. For some rows the clone size is stated as once, few or many, or as a class when expanded; others skip it.

j_call: TRBJ1-2
d_call: .
v_call: TRBV5-1
clone_size: few
cdr3_nt: TGCGCCAGCAGCTTGGAACAGGGAGAGGGCTACACCTTC
cdr3_aa: CASSLEQGEGYTF

j_call: TRBJ1-1
d_call: .
v_call: TRBV18
clone_size: .
cdr3_nt: TGTGCCAGCTCACCCGGCAGGGGACGGGGAGAAACTGAAGCTTTCTTT
cdr3_aa: CASSPGRGRGETEAFF

j_call: TRBJ2-7
d_call: TRBD1
v_call: TRBV9
clone_size: many
cdr3_nt: TGTGCCAGCAGCGTGGGACAGGGGGCGCGTGAGCAGTACTTC
cdr3_aa: CASSVGQGAREQYF

j_call: TRBJ1-2
d_call: .
v_call: TRBV29-1
clone_size: many
cdr3_nt: TGCAGCGTTGAAACGCACCTTAACTATGGCTACACCTTC
cdr3_aa: CSVETHLNYGYTF

j_call: TRBJ2-5
d_call: .
v_call: TRBV12-3/TRBV12-4
clone_size: many
cdr3_nt: TGTGCCAGCAGTTTTGGGGACGGCCCTCGGGGGACCCAGTACTTC
cdr3_aa: CASSFGDGPRGTQYF

j_call: TRBJ2-3
d_call: .
v_call: TRBV5-1
clone_size: few
cdr3_nt: TGCGCCAGCAGCTTGAGCAGGGGCAGCACAGATACGCAGTATTTT
cdr3_aa: CASSLSRGSTDTQYF

j_call: TRBJ1-1
d_call: TRBD1
v_call: TRBV5-1
clone_size: many
cdr3_nt: TGCGCCAGCAGTCACACAGGGGGAGAAACTGAAGCTTTCTTT
cdr3_aa: CASSHTGGETEAFF

j_call: TRBJ2-2
d_call: .
v_call: TRBV9
clone_size: many
cdr3_nt: TGTGCCAGCAGCGAGAAACTAGCTATCACCGGGGAGCTGTTTTTT
cdr3_aa: CASSEKLAITGELFF

j_call: TRBJ1-6
d_call: .
v_call: TRBV20-1
clone_size: few
cdr3_nt: TGCAGTGCTAGAGGGAGGGGCTATAATTCACCCCTCCACTTT
cdr3_aa: CSARGRGYNSPLHF

j_call: TRBJ2-5
d_call: .
v_call: TRBV6-5
clone_size: many
cdr3_nt: TGTGCCAGCAGCAGGGCCCTGGTCCCGGAGACCCAGTACTTC
cdr3_aa: CASSRALVPETQYF

j_call: TRBJ1-6
d_call: TRBD1
v_call: TRBV12-3/TRBV12-4
clone_size: .
cdr3_nt: TGTGCCAGCAGTTTGGGACAGGGCGACGGGAATTCACCCCTCCACTTT
cdr3_aa: CASSLGQGDGNSPLHF

j_call: TRBJ1-5
d_call: .
v_call: TRBV27
clone_size: few
cdr3_nt: TGTGCCAGCAGTTTGGGACCTGAGGGCAATCAGCCCCAGCATTTT
cdr3_aa: CASSLGPEGNQPQHF

j_call: TRBJ2-3
d_call: TRBD2
v_call: TRBV9
clone_size: many
cdr3_nt: TGTGCCAGCAGCGTAGAGCTAGCGGGGGCAGATACGCAGTATTTT
cdr3_aa: CASSVELAGADTQYF

j_call: TRBJ2-7
d_call: TRBD1
v_call: TRBV9
clone_size: many
cdr3_nt: TGTGCCAGCAGCGTAGGGCAGGGGGTCTCCTACGAGCAGTACTTC
cdr3_aa: CASSVGQGVSYEQYF

j_call: TRBJ1-1
d_call: TRBD1
v_call: TRBV9
clone_size: many
cdr3_nt: TGTGCCAGCAGCGTAGGGGACAGGGGCCTGAACACTGAAGCTTTCTTT
cdr3_aa: CASSVGDRGLNTEAFF

j_call: TRBJ1-1
d_call: .
v_call: TRBV6-1
clone_size: many
cdr3_nt: TGTGCCAGCACCCGGACCTGGAACACTGAAGCTTTCTTT
cdr3_aa: CASTRTWNTEAFF

j_call: TRBJ1-2
d_call: .
v_call: TRBV6-1
clone_size: many
cdr3_nt: TGTGCCAGCAGTGAAGGGAAAGGGACCTGGTATGGCTACACCTTC
cdr3_aa: CASSEGKGTWYGYTF

j_call: TRBJ2-1
d_call: TRBD1
v_call: TRBV7-3
clone_size: .
cdr3_nt: TGTGCCAGCAGCTCTGTGACAGGGGGCAACAATGAGCAGTTCTTC
cdr3_aa: CASSSVTGGNNEQFF

j_call: TRBJ2-3
d_call: .
v_call: TRBV30
clone_size: .
cdr3_nt: TGTGCCTGGAGTCCGATAGATACGCAGTATTTT
cdr3_aa: CAWSPIDTQYF

j_call: TRBJ2-3
d_call: .
v_call: TRBV27
clone_size: many
cdr3_nt: TGTGCCAGCAGTTTTGCCCGGGGCACAGATACGCAGTATTTT
cdr3_aa: CASSFARGTDTQYF

j_call: TRBJ2-7
d_call: TRBD1
v_call: TRBV6-5
clone_size: .
cdr3_nt: TGTGCCAGCAGGGTGGGACAGGGGGCCTACGAGCAGTACTTC
cdr3_aa: CASRVGQGAYEQYF

j_call: TRBJ2-3
d_call: TRBD2
v_call: TRBV20-1
clone_size: .
cdr3_nt: TGCAGTGCTAGTAAGGCGGGAGGGAGCACAGATACGCAGTATTTT
cdr3_aa: CSASKAGGSTDTQYF

j_call: TRBJ1-5
d_call: .
v_call: TRBV5-1
clone_size: .
cdr3_nt: TGCGCCAGCAGCCCGGATGGCTGGAACCAGCCCCAGCATTTT
cdr3_aa: CASSPDGWNQPQHF

j_call: TRBJ2-7
d_call: TRBD1
v_call: TRBV29-1
clone_size: many
cdr3_nt: TGCAGCGTTGAAGACAAGGACAGGGCCGAGCAGTACTTC
cdr3_aa: CSVEDKDRAEQYF

j_call: TRBJ2-2
d_call: .
v_call: TRBV20-1
clone_size: .
cdr3_nt: TGCAGTCTCCTGGACGTGAGGCGCGGGGAGCTGTTTTTT
cdr3_aa: CSLLDVRRGELFF

j_call: TRBJ1-2
d_call: .
v_call: TRBV2
clone_size: .
cdr3_nt: TGTGCCAGCAGTGTTTCGGAGTACTATGGCTACACCTTC
cdr3_aa: CASSVSEYYGYTF

j_call: TRBJ2-7
d_call: .
v_call: TRBV12-3/TRBV12-4
clone_size: many
cdr3_nt: TGTGCCAGCAGTTTACGGGTGTCCGAGCAGTACTTC
cdr3_aa: CASSLRVSEQYF

j_call: TRBJ1-4
d_call: TRBD1
v_call: TRBV6-5
clone_size: few
cdr3_nt: TGTGCCAGCAGTTACGGGGCAGGGGGTGCTAATGAAAAACTGTTTTTT
cdr3_aa: CASSYGAGGANEKLFF